One sample yielded the 15 T cell receptor beta chains listed below, sequenced in a study of T-cell reconstitution after alpha-beta-depleted transplantation in children. TCRbeta library construction was performed incorporating unique molecular identifiers. Using its own MiXCR run on the PCR reads, TCRdb lists one record per CDR3 protein. The sample has 700,000 or so distinct CDR3 sequences, under 15% seen once. The sequencing here drew on PBMCs, taken before TCRalphabeta/CD19-depleted stem cell transplant. Source of these receptors: a girl aged 2-9 years with congenital amegakaryocytic thrombocytopenia, due to receive a stem cell transplant.

Ten or more counts support this clonotype. J is TRBJ2-3 and V is TRBV4-1; the D is unclear. This CDR3 has 16 amino acids. The ends were cut back, 1 base at V and 1 base at J, with 12 bases in the middle. Germline V gene lookup returns CDR1 MGHRA and CDR2 YSYEKL. CDR3 sequence: CASSQALAWGTDTQYF. The CDR3 nucleotides read TGCGCCAGCAGCCAAGCACTCGCCTGGGGCACAGATACGCAGTATTTT.

This clonotype was seen a handful of times. The chain uses TRBV5-1 and TRBJ2-1; 12 bases line up with TRBD2. Germline CDR1 reads SGHRS; CDR2 reads YFSETQ. This CDR3 spans 18 amino acids. With 1 base clipped from V and 4 bases from J, the junction kept 9 bases outside the gene matches. CDR3 sequence: CASSLLWLAGGGYNEQFF. For the CDR3, the DNA is TGCGCCAGCAGCTTGTTGTGGCTAGCGGGAGGGGGTTACAATGAGCAGTTCTTC.

The chain is built from TRBV18 and TRBJ2-5, with D perhaps TRBD1 or TRBD2 (6 bases each). Deletions cut 0 bases from V and 6 bases from J, with 14 bases between. This CDR3 region has 15 residues. Germline assignment: CDR1 KGHSH and CDR2 LQKENI. CDR3 in amino acids: CASSPPSRGGQTQYF. The CDR3 DNA sequence: TGTGCCAGCTCACCACCATCCAGGGGAGGTCAGACCCAGTACTTC.

This clonotype was observed a few times. The chain carries TRBV20-1 and TRBJ2-1; 13 positions agree with TRBD2. With 3 bases clipped from V and 10 bases from J, the junction kept 21 bases outside the gene matches. In germline, CDR1 is DFQATT, CDR2 SNEGSKA (reference sequence). This CDR3 is built from 19 residues. The CDR3 DNA reads TGCAGTGCTAGTGTTTACCCGGGACTAGCGGGGACCTCGTTGGCCGAGCAGTTCTTC. It is translated as CSASVYPGLAGTSLAEQFF.

Comment on this clonotype: A clone one base away is much larger, so this may be a read error. The chain is built from TRBV20-1 and TRBJ1-6; 7 bases are shared with TRBD1. Germline CDR1 reads DFQATT; CDR2 reads SNEGSKA (reference sequence). This CDR3 has 15 residues. CDR3 sequence reads: CSAREGQRLNSPIHF. CDR3 nucleotides: TGCAGTGCTAGAGAGGGACAGCGCCTTAATTCACCCATCCACTTT.

In this sample, this clonotype turned up many times. The chain joins TRBV15 to TRBJ2-3; the match to TRBD1 covers 9 bases. Trimming took 0 bases from V and 2 from J; bases not matched to a gene: 6. Germline V gives CDR1 LNHNV, CDR2 YYDKDF (reference sequence). The CDR3 is made up of 17 amino acids. The CDR3 is CATSRDAGTGYTDTQYF. As DNA, the CDR3 is TGTGCCACCAGCAGAGACGCAGGGACAGGGTACACAGATACGCAGTATTTT. The full variable domain, with the rest looked up from reference TRBV15 and TRBJ2-3, is DAMVIQNPRYQVTQFGKPVTLSCSQTLNHNVMYWYQQKSSQAPKLLFHYYDKDFNNEADTPDNFQSRRPNTSFCFLDIRSPGLGDTAMYLCATSRDAGTGYTDTQYFGPGTRLTVL.

In its sample, this clonotype was seen many times. This chain uses TRBV20-1 with TRBJ1-3, with unresolved D. In germline, CDR1 is DFQATT, CDR2 SNEGSKA (reference sequence). The V end lost 2 bases, the J end lost 3 bases, and 11 bases lay between the germline ends. The CDR3 has 14 residues. The CDR3 reads CSARYAGLGNTIYF. CDR3 sequence (DNA): TGCAGTGCTAGATACGCTGGCCTTGGAAACACCATATATTTT.

The rearrangement uses TRBV7-8 and TRBJ2-1, with D possibly being TRBD2 (7 bases). Between the trimmed V and J ends, which lost 0 bases and 4 bases, there was a span of 16 bases. The germline gives CDR1 SGHVS, CDR2 FQNEAQ. This CDR3 is built from 17 residues. The CDR3 coding sequence is TGTGCCAGCAGCTTAGCAGGGGGGGATCCTATTTACAATGAGCAGTTCTTC. It encodes CASSLAGGDPIYNEQFF.

Remarks on this clonotype: One end of the junction does not line up with germline, which may come from a read error. This chain joins TRBV12-3 or TRBV12-4 and TRBJ1-1, with a tentative D call TRBD1 (5 bases). This CDR3 region has 18 residues. Here the CDR3 reads CASSLAGGWGELNTEALF. Written as DNA, the CDR3 is TGTGCCAGCAGTTTGGCGGGGGGGTGGGGGGAGCTGAACACTGAAGCTTTGTTT.

This clonotype was recorded at least ten times. The chain joins TRBV28 to TRBJ2-1, with D perhaps matching TRBD1 (6 bases). CDR1 is MDHEN, CDR2 SYDVKM, per germline. V lost 2 bases and J 15 bases, leaving 14 bases between the germline ends. This CDR3 region has 12 residues. CDR3 sequence (DNA): TGTGCCAGCAGTTTAAACCAGGGGATTTCGTTCTTC. This codes for CASSLNQGISFF. Filled out from reference TRBV28 and TRBJ2-1, the complete variable domain reads DVKVTQSSRYLVKRTGEKVFLECVQDMDHENMFWYRQDPGLGLRLIYFSYDVKMKEKGDIPEGYSVSREKKERFSLILESASTNQTSMYLCASSLNQGISFFGPGTRLTVL.

The chain links TRBV12-3 or TRBV12-4 to TRBJ2-7; 9 positions match TRBD2. This CDR3 spans 13 amino acids. V lost 11 bases, J lost 5 bases, and 10 bases stayed unmatched. Here the CDR3 DNA reads TGTGCCTCACGACAGGGCGGGAGGGACGAGCAGTACTTC. The encoded protein is CASRQGGRDEQYF.

V usage is TRBV12-3 or TRBV12-4 and J usage is TRBJ1-1; 8 bases agree with TRBD1. V lost 5 bases and J lost 10; bases outside the gene matches: 12. The CDR3 has 14 amino acids. The CDR3 coding sequence is TGTGCCAGCAGTCCGGACAGGGACTTGGTTGTAGCTTTCTTT. Its protein is CASSPDRDLVVAFF.

The chain links TRBV5-1 to TRBJ2-1, with D hard to call. The CDR3 covers 17 residues. Trimming removed 0 bases at V and 0 bases at J, with 13 bases between. Germline assignment: CDR1 SGHRS and CDR2 YFSETQ. The CDR3, as DNA: TGCGCCAGCAGCTTGGAGTCCCGGTGGGGCTCCTACAATGAGCAGTTCTTC. It yields the protein CASSLESRWGSYNEQFF.

This clonotype showed up many times. CDR3 in amino acids: CAISEFRGLAKNIQYF. In DNA form, the CDR3 reads TGTGCCATCAGTGAGTTCAGGGGGCTAGCCAAAAACATTCAGTACTTC. V gene TRBV10-3 combines with J gene TRBJ2-4; 8 nucleotides align to TRBD1. Germline V gene sequence: CDR1 ENHRY, CDR2 SYGVKD. V dropped 1 base and J dropped 0; count of bases not matched to a gene: 2. The CDR3 spans 16 residues.

There are many counts of this clonotype. The chain joins TRBV29-1 to TRBJ2-3; D is uncertain. Trimming took 4 bases from V and 2 from J, leaving 13 bases between them. Looked up from germline, CDR1 is SQVTM and CDR2 is ANQGSEA. The CDR3 contains 14 residues. CDR3 nucleotides: TGCAGCGTTGGACCTAACGGACCCACAGATACGCAGTATTTT. Its translation is CSVGPNGPTDTQYF.